The clone carrying this T cell receptor (beta chain) was detected a few times. Its antigen is unidentified. The source of the sample is a study of chemoradiotherapy in HPV16-positive cancers. Study-level information: Functional T-cell assays on a couple of HPV16-positive patients' cells defined candidate HPV-specific clones and common TCR motifs.

Repeated repertoire sampling spanned the course of chemoradiotherapy. Whole-study findings and limits: Candidate HPV-specific clones and E7-related TCR motifs grew in tumor during treatment.

TCRdb keeps only in-frame clones here, not all; method: immunoSEQ multiplex PCR. The sample includes about 11,000 clones, roughly 70% seen only once; the top ten take around 7.8%. This clonotype originated in a human donor with HPV-associated anogenital cancer. This sample was gathered from a patient who underwent chemoradiotherapy.

The CDR3 DNA follows: TGCGCCAGCAGCCAGTCCAGGGCCATGAACACTGAAGCTTTCTTT. Translation: CASSQSRAMNTEAFF. The chain employs TRBV4-3 and TRBJ1-1; D may be TRBD1 (5 bases). The CDR3 is 15 amino acids. V was cut by 3 bases and J by 0 bases, with 11 bases left in between. CDR1 is LGHNA and CDR2 is YSLEER in the germline V gene.